One sample yielded the 5 T cell receptor beta chains listed below, sequenced in a study of T cells in Graves' hyperthyroidism and ophthalmopathy. The TCR beta CDR3 regions underwent amplification using RNA transcripts as the source. Carried out on the TCR CDR3, a first-round RT-PCR used the HTBI primer set. TCRdb reanalysed the multiplex PCR reads using MiXCR and keeps one entry per CDR3 protein. This sample yields around 720,000 distinct CDR3 sequences, of which over 35% are seen a single time; approximately 31% belongs to the top ten. The sequencing input was blood. All receptors derive from a woman aged 40 to 55 with Graves' hyperthyroidism.

V is TRBV5-1 and J is TRBJ1-6, with no clear D. V lost 0 bases and J lost 8, with 15 bases in between. The CDR3 length is 16 residues. Germline V gene lookup returns CDR1 SGHRS and CDR2 YFSETQ. For the CDR3, the DNA is TGCGCCAGCAGCTTGGACTTGATAATTAATCATTCACCCCTCCACTTT. Translation: CASSLDLIINHSPLHF.

On this clonotype itself: Since the CDR3 does not end with the conserved phenylalanine or tryptophan, this likely comes from a read error. The chain combines TRBV7-9 with TRBJ1-1; D unclear. From germline, CDR1 is SEHNR and CDR2 FQNEAQ (reference sequence). The CDR3 runs 13 residues. Trimming pared 1 base from V and 4 bases from J, leaving 7 bases between. CDR3 sequence: CASSLGGSTEAFL. In nucleotides, the CDR3 is TGTGCCAGCAGCTTAGGTGGCAGCACTGAAGCTTTCCTT.

This chain uses TRBV29-1 with TRBJ2-7; TRBD1 is a possible D gene (5 bases). CDR1 is SQVTM and CDR2 is ANQGSEA in the germline V gene. The CDR3 runs to 12 residues. V lost 6 bases and J lost 4, with 13 bases in between. The CDR3 sequence is CSVLVQGYEQYF. The CDR3 coding sequence is TGCAGCGTACTCGTCCAGGGTTACGAGCAGTACTTC.

The V and J genes are TRBV7-2 and TRBJ2-7, with 12 bases aligning to TRBD1. V dropped 11 bases and J dropped 1; count of bases not matched to a gene: 12. The germline CDR1 and CDR2 sequences are SGHTA and FQGNSA. The CDR3 length is 16 residues. DNA of the CDR3: TGTGCCTGGAGTGTACGGGGACAGGGGGCTTCCTACGAGCAGTACTTC. The encoded protein is CAWSVRGQGASYEQYF.

This chain joins TRBV6-5 and TRBJ1-1; 7 bases map to TRBD1. CDR1 and CDR2 (germline): MNHEY, SVGAGI. The CDR3 sequence is 16 residues long. With V trimmed by 4 bases and J by 1 base, 9 bases remained unmatched. CDR3 region: CASSWDRGRGNTEAFF. The CDR3 DNA sequence: TGTGCCAGCAGTTGGGATAGGGGGCGAGGGAACACTGAAGCTTTCTTT.